One sample yielded the 10 T cell receptor beta chains listed below, sequenced in a study of T cell responses to AZD1222 COVID-19 vaccine. TCRdb keeps only in-frame clones here, not all; method: immunoSEQ multiplex PCR. The data show about 150,000 clones, roughly 87% seen once. The sample here was peripheral blood, taken on day 0 of AZD1222 vaccination. The receptors were sampled from an adult in good health.

J is TRBJ1-2 and V is TRBV5-5, with a possible D match to TRBD1 (6 bases). The CDR3 length is 15 residues. Germline CDR1 is SGHKS and CDR2 is YYEKEE (reference sequence). With 0 bases removed from V and 4 bases from J, the gap between germline ends came to 13 bases. The CDR3 is CASSLDRVPSYGYTF. The CDR3 nucleotides read TGTGCCAGCAGCTTGGACAGGGTTCCTTCCTATGGCTACACCTTC.

About this clone itself: Distinct nucleotide sequences in the sample also encode this CDR3. The CDR3, as DNA: TGTGCCAGCAGCCCAACTAGCGGCAGCACAGATACGCAGTATTTT. Translating it yields CASSPTSGSTDTQYF. The chain uses TRBV3-1 (or the pseudogene TRBV3-2) and TRBJ2-3; TRBD2 matches at 8 bases. The CDR3 runs 15 residues. The junction had 3 bases not matched to a gene; V was cut back by 4 bases and J by 0 bases. The germline CDR1 and CDR2 sequences are LGHDT and YNNKEL (reference sequence).

This clone was detected ten times or more. The rearrangement links TRBV7-8 to TRBJ2-1, with 10 bases fitting TRBD2. V trimming: 3 bases; J trimming: 5 bases; junction bases outside the gene matches: 7. CDR3 length: 16 residues. The germline gives CDR1 SGHVS, CDR2 FQNEAQ. The CDR3: CASSFGLAGANNEQFF. In nucleotides, the CDR3 is TGTGCCAGCAGCTTTGGGCTAGCGGGAGCGAACAATGAGCAGTTCTTC. The variable domain in full, with the rest retrieved from reference TRBV7-8 and TRBJ2-1, is GAGVSQSPRYKVAKRGQDVALRCDPISGHVSLFWYQQALGQGPEFLTYFQNEAQLDKSGLPSDRFFAERPEGSVSTLKIQRTQQEDSAVYLCASSFGLAGANNEQFFGPGTRLTVL.

The chain combines TRBV9 with TRBJ1-3, with 7 bases lining up with TRBD1. CDR3 size: 16 residues. V gave up 2 bases and J gave up 2 bases; unmatched junction bases: 7. Per germline, CDR1 SGDLS and CDR2 YYNGEE. The CDR3: CASSVDRSSAGNTIYF. The DNA for the CDR3 is TGTGCCAGCAGCGTGGACAGGTCCTCGGCTGGAAACACCATATATTTT.

The chain couples TRBV27 to TRBJ1-4, with D perhaps matching TRBD1 (6 bases). This CDR3 has 16 residues. Looked up from germline, CDR1 is MNHEY and CDR2 is SMNVEV (reference sequence). The ends were cut back, 5 bases at V and 7 bases at J, with 20 bases in the middle. The CDR3 sequence is CASSPKTGRRREKLFF. The CDR3 bases are TGTGCCAGCAGTCCAAAAACAGGGCGGCGGCGTGAAAAACTGTTTTTT.

J is TRBJ2-2 and V is TRBV5-1; D is ambiguous. The V end lost 0 bases, the J end lost 1 base, and 19 bases lay between the germline ends. The CDR3 runs 19 residues. CDR1 and CDR2 from the germline V gene are SGHRS and YFSETQ. This CDR3 reads CASSLGILQLLGNTGELFF. DNA for the CDR3: TGCGCCAGCAGCTTGGGGATATTGCAGCTACTGGGGAACACCGGGGAGCTGTTTTTT.

This clone was counted only a few times. The rearrangement uses TRBV5-1 and TRBJ2-2; D may be TRBD1 (6 bases). Per germline, CDR1 SGHRS and CDR2 YFSETQ. This CDR3 has 13 residues. V lost 2 bases to trimming and J lost 8 bases, with 10 bases between them. The CDR3 region has the DNA TGCGCCAGCAGCTTACAGGGTTCGGGGGAGCTGTTTTTT. Translated, it gives CASSLQGSGELFF.

This rearrangement joins TRBV5-1 to TRBJ1-6; D is possibly TRBD1 (5 bases). The length of the CDR3 is 13 residues. Germline V gene data show CDR1 as SGHRS and CDR2 as YFSETQ. Trimming took 4 bases from V and 10 from J, leaving 12 bases between them. CDR3 amino acids: CASSPNRQSPLHF. In nucleotides, the CDR3 is TGCGCCAGCAGCCCGAATCGACAGTCACCCCTCCACTTT.

This chain joins TRBV14 and TRBJ1-6; TRBD1 is a possible D gene (5 bases). There are 15 residues in the CDR3. The ends were cut back, 1 base at V and 7 bases at J, with 11 bases in the middle. The germline CDR1 and CDR2 sequences are SGHDN and FVKESK. Here the CDR3 reads CASSQAGRHNSPLHF. DNA of the CDR3: TGTGCCAGCAGCCAAGCGGGACGTCACAATTCACCCCTCCACTTT.

The chain couples TRBV5-4 to TRBJ1-2, with D unresolved. The CDR3 consists of 13 residues. The V end lost 2 bases, the J end lost 4 bases, and 9 bases lay between the germline ends. Germline values: CDR1 SGHNT, CDR2 YYREEE (reference sequence). The CDR3 reads CASSFGRLYGYTF. The CDR3 coding sequence is TGTGCCAGCAGCTTTGGACGGCTCTATGGCTACACCTTC.